This TCR beta chain stems from a study of blood T cell repertoires in COVID-19. Study summary: The samples span acute and convalescent COVID-19 from the United States, Italy and Spain.

Original analysis: Estimates of nucleated cell counts were drawn from the amplification of reference gene primers. Here immunoSEQ multiplex PCR was the method, and the copy in TCRdb shows in-frame clones only, minus some. V, J and clone size derive from that table, while D and trimming were established from the DNA sequence. The profile covers about 95,000 clones, with 89% appearing a single time and under 3.5% taken by the ten largest. V shed 3 bases and J 9 bases; nucleotides not matched to a gene: 5. The germline CDR1 and CDR2 sequences are SNHLY and FYNNEI. The CDR3 runs 15 residues. The chain is built from TRBV2 and TRBJ2-3, with 14 positions matching TRBD2. The sample comprised peripheral blood. The origin of this receptor is a woman in her 70s with acute or convalescent COVID-19. The CDR3 region is CASSDWTSGRRTQYF. CDR3 nucleotides: TGTGCCAGCAGTGACTGGACTAGCGGGAGGCGGACGCAGTATTTT.